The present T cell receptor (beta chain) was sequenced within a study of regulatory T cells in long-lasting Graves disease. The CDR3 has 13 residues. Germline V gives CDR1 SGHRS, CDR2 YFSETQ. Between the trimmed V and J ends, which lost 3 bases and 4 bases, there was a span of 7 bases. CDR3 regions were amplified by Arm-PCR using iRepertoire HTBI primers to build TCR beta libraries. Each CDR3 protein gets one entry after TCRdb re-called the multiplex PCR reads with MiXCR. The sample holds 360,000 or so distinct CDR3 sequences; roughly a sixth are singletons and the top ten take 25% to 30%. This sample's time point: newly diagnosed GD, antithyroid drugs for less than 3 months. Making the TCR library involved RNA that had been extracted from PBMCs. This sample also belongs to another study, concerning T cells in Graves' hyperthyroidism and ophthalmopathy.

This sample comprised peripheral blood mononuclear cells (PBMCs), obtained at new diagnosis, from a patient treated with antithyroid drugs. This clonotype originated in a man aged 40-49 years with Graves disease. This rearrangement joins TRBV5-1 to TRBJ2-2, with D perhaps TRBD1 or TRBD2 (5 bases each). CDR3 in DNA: TGCGCCAGCAGCTGGGGACCCACCGGGGAGCTGTTTTTT. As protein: CASSWGPTGELFF.